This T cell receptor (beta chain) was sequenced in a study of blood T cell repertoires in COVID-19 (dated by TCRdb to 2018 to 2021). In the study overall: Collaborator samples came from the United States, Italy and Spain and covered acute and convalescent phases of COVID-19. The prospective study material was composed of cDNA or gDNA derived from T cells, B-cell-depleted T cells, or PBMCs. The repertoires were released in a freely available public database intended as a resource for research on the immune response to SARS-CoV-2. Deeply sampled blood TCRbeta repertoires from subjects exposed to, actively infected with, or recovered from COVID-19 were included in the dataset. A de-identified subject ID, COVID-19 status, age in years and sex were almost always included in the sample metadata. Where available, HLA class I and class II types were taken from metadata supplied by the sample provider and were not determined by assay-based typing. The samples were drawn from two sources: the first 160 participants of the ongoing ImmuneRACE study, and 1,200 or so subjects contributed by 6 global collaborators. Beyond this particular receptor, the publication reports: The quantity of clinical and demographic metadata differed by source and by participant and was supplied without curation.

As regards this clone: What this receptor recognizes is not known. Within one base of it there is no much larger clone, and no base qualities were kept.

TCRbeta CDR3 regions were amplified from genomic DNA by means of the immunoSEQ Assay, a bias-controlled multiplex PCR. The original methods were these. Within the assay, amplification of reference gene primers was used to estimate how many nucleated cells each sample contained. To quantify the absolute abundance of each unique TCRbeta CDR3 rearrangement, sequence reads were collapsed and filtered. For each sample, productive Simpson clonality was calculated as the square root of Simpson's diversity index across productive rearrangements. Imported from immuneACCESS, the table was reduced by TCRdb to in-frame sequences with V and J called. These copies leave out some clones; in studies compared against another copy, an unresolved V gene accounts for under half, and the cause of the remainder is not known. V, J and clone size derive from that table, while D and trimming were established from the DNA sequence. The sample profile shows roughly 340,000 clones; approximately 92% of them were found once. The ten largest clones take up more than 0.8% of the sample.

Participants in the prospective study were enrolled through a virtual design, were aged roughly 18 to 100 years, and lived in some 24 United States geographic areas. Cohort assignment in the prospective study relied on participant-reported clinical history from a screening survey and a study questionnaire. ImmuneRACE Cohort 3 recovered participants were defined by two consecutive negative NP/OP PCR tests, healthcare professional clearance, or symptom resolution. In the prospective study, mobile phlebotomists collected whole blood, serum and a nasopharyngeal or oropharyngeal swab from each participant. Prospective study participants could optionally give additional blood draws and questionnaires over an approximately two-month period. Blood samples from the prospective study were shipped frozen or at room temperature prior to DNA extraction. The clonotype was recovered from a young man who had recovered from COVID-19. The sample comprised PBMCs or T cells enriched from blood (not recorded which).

The bases are TGTGCCACCAGCACAGTTACAACCACAGATACGCAGTATTTT. This is translated as CATSTVTTTDTQYF. The rearranged segments are TRBV15 and TRBJ2-3, with the D gene uncertain. V is clipped by 4 bases and J by 2 bases, and the sequence between their germline boundaries is 10 bases long. The germline V gene (reference sequence) provides CDR1 LNHNV and CDR2 YYDKDF. From its cysteine to its phenylalanine, the CDR3 spans 14 amino acids. CDR3 DNA only is kept here, 42 bases in frame from base 1.